This TCR beta chain came from a study of CD8+CD57+ T cells in acquired aplastic anemia. Study information: The average for DNA from sorted CD4+ and CD8+ cells was roughly 3 ug. CD4+ cell libraries from healthy donors averaged roughly 10 million reads. Regarding the study as a whole: Both patients and controls carried the same twenty-nine CD8+ CDR3 sequences. Patients and healthy controls showed no significant CD8+ Simpson's diversity difference.

Researchers used genomic DNA as the template to profile TCR beta VDJ and CDR3. MiXCR, applied by TCRdb to the reads, yields one record per CDR3 protein. The repertoire holds approximately 99,000 distinct CDR3 sequences, 40% to 65% seen once, with roughly 34% in the top ten. The V gene lost 1 base and the J gene lost 5 bases, with 8 bases spanning the gap. This CDR3 spans 14 amino acids. Germline CDR1 and CDR2: LNHDA and SQIVND (reference sequence). Details on this clonotype: Its matching antigen is unknown.

The TCR originated in a human donor in good health, serving as a control. This chain uses TRBV19 with TRBJ2-2, with D hard to call. Input material: sorted CD4+, CD8+, or CD8+CD57+ T cells (not recorded which) from PBMCs. CDR3 region: CASSIGDQTGELFF. The CDR3 DNA reads TGTGCCAGTAGTATAGGGGATCAGACCGGGGAGCTGTTTTTT.